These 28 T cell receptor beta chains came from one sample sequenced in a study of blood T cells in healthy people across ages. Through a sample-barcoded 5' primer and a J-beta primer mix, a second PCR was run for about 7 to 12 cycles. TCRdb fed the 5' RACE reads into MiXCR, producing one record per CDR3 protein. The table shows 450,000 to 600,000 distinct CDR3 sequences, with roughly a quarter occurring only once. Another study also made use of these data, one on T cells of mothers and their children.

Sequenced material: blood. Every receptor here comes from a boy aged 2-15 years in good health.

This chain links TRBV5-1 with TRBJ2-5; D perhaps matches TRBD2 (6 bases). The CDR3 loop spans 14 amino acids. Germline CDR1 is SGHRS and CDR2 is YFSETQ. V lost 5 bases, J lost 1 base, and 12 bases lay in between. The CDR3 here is CASSRAGAQETQYF. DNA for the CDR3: TGCGCCAGCAGTCGAGCGGGCGCCCAAGAGACCCAGTACTTC.

The CDR3, as DNA: TGTGCCAGCAGCTGGACTAGCGGCTATGGCTACACCTTC. It encodes CASSWTSGYGYTF. The chain employs TRBV6-5 and TRBJ1-2; D call uncertain. V lost 6 bases and J 4 bases, leaving 12 bases between the germline ends. Germline CDR1 reads MNHEY; CDR2 reads SVGAGI. The CDR3 loop spans 13 amino acids.

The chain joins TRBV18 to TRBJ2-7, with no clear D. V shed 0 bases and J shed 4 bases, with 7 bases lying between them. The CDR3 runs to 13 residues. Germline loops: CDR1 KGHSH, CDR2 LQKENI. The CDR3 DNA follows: TGTGCCAGCTCACCACCGTCGAAGTACGAGCAGTACTTC. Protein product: CASSPPSKYEQYF.

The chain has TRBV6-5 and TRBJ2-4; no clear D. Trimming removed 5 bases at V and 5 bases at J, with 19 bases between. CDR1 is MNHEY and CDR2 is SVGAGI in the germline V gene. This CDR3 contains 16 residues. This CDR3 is CASSRDLPQSQNIQYF. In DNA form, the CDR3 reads TGTGCCAGCAGTCGAGACCTACCACAATCCCAAAACATTCAGTACTTC.

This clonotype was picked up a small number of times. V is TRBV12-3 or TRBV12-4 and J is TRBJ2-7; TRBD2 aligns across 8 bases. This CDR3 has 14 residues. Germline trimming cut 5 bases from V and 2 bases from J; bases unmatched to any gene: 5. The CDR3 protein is CASSTPGLAYEQYF. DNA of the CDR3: TGTGCCAGCAGTACCCCGGGACTAGCCTACGAGCAGTACTTC.

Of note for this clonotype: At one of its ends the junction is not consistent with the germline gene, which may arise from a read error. The CDR3 bases are TGTGCCAGCACCCTCGGACTAGCGGGGGGCCGGGTTGAGGACTTC. This sequence encodes CASTLGLAGGRVEDF. The V gene is TRBV12-3 or TRBV12-4, the J gene TRBJ2-4; 14 positions match TRBD2. This CDR3 spans 15 amino acids.

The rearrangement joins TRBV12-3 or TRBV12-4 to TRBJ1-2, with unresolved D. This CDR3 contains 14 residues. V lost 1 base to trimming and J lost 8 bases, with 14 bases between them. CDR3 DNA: TGTGCCAGCAGTTTAGGCGGCTATCCGAGGGGCTACACCTTC. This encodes CASSLGGYPRGYTF.

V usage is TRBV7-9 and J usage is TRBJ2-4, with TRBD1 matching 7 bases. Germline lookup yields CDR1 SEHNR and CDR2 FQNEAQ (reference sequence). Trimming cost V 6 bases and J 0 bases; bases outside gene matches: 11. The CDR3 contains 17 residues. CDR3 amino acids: CASRPMTGILAKNIQYF. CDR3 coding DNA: TGTGCCAGCAGGCCTATGACAGGGATCTTAGCCAAAAACATTCAGTACTTC.

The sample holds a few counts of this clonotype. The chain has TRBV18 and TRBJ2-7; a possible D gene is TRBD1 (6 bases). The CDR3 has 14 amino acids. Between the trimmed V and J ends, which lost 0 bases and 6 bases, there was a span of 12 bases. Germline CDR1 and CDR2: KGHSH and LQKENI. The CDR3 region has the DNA TGTGCCAGCTCACCACCAAACCAGGGGCGCGAGCAGTACTTC. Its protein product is CASSPPNQGREQYF.

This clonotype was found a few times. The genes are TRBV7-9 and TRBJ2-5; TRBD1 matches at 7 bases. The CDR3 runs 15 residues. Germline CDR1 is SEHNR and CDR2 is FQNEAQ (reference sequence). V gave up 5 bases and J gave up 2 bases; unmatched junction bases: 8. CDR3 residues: CASSRRDSPQETQYF. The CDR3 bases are TGTGCCAGCAGCCGCCGGGACAGCCCTCAAGAGACCCAGTACTTC.

The CDR3 DNA reads TGTGCCAGCAAGGGAAACCTAGCGCCCTCCTACAATGAGCAGTTCTTC. Its translation: CASKGNLAPSYNEQFF. The gene calls are TRBV12-3 or TRBV12-4 and TRBJ2-1, with D maybe TRBD2 (6 bases). The CDR3 extends over 16 amino acids. V was cut by 7 bases and J by 0 bases, with 16 bases left in between.

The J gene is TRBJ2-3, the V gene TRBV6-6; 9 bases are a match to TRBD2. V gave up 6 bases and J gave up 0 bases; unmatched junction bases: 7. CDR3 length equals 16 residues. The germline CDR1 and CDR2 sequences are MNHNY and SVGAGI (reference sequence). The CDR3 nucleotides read TGTGCCAGCAGCCAAGCGGGAGGAGGAAGCACAGATACGCAGTATTTT. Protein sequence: CASSQAGGGSTDTQYF.

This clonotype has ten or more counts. This chain's CDR3 is CASSLEGNYGYTF. The CDR3 coding sequence is TGCGCCAGCAGCTTGGAAGGGAACTATGGCTACACCTTC. V gene TRBV5-1 combines with J gene TRBJ1-2; D is unclear. Germline V gives CDR1 SGHRS, CDR2 YFSETQ. V lost 0 bases and J 2 bases, leaving 5 bases between the germline ends. CDR3 size: 13 residues.

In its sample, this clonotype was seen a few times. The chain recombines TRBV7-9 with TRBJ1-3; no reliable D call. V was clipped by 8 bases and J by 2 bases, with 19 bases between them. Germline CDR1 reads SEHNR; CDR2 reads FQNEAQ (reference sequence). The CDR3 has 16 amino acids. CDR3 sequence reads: CASESGSVLAGNTIYF. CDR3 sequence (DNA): TGTGCCAGCGAGTCGGGTTCGGTTCTGGCTGGAAACACCATATATTTT.

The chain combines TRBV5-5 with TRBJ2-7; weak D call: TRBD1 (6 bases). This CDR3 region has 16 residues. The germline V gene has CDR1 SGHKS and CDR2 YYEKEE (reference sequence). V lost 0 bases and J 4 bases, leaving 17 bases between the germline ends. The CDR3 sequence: CASSLGFAGAFYEQYF. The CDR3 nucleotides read TGTGCCAGCAGCTTGGGTTTCGCAGGGGCATTTTACGAGCAGTACTTC.

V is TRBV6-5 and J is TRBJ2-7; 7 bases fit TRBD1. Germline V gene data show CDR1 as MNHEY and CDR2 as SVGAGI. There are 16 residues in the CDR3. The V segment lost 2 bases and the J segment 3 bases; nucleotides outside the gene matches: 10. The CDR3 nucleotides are TGTGCCAGCAGTTACGACCGACAGGGTGACGTCTACGAGCAGTACTTC. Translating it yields CASSYDRQGDVYEQYF.

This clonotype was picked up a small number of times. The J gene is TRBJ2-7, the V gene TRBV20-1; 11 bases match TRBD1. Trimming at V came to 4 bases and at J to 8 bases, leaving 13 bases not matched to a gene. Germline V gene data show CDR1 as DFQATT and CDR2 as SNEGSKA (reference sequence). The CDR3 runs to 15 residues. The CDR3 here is CSAIIVGQGADQQYF. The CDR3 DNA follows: TGCAGTGCTATAATAGTAGGACAGGGGGCCGACCAGCAGTACTTC.

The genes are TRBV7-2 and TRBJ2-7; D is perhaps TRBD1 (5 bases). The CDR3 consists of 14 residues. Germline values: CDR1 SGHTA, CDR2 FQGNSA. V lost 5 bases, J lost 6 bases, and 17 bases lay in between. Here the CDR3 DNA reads TGTGCCAGCAGCCCGCTCCAGGGTAACGGCGAGCAGTACTTC. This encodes CASSPLQGNGEQYF. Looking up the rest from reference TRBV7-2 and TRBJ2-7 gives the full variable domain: GAGVSQSPSNKVTEKGKDVELRCDPISGHTALYWYRQSLGQGLEFLIYFQGNSAPDKSGLPSDRFSAERTGGSVSTLTIQRTQQEDSAVYLCASSPLQGNGEQYFGPGTRLTVT.

The CDR3 reads CASSRDDAYNEQFF. CDR3 DNA: TGTGCCAGCAGCCGGGACGACGCCTACAATGAGCAGTTCTTC. The chain employs TRBV27 and TRBJ2-1; either TRBD1 or TRBD2 may fit D (5 bases each). Per germline, CDR1 MNHEY and CDR2 SMNVEV (reference sequence). Trimming left V 6 bases short and J 2 bases short, with 11 bases between. The CDR3 sequence is 14 residues long.

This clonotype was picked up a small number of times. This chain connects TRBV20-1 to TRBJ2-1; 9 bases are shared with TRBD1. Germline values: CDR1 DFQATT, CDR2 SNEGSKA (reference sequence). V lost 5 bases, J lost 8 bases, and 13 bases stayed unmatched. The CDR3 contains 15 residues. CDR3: CSAGPRQGVVDEQFF. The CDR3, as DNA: TGCAGTGCTGGACCCAGACAGGGGGTTGTGGATGAGCAGTTCTTC.

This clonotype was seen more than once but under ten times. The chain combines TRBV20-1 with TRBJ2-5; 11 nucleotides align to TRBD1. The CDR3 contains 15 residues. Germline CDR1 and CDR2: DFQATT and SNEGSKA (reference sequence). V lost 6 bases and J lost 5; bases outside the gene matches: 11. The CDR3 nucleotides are TGCAGTGCACCTGGACAGGGGGCAGGGTACGAGACCCAGTACTTC. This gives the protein CSAPGQGAGYETQYF.

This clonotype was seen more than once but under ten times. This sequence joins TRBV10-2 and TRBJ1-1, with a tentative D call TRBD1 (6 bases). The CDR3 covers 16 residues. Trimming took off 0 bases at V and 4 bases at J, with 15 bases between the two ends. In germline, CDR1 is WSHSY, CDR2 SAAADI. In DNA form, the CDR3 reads TGCGCCAGCAGTGAGTCGAGGGGCCGGGGGCTCACTGAAGCTTTCTTT. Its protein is CASSESRGRGLTEAFF.

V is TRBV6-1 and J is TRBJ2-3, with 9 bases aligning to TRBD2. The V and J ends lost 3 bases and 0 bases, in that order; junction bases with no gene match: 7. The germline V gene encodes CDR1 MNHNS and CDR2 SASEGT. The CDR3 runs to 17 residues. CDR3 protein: CASSDQVLAGSTDTQYF. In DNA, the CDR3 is TGTGCCAGCAGTGACCAAGTGCTAGCGGGAAGCACAGATACGCAGTATTTT.

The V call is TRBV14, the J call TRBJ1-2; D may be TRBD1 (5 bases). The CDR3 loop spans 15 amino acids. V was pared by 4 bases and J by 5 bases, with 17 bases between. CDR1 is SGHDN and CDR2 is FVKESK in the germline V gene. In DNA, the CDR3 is TGTGCCAGCAGCCGGGGCGTGCGGGTAGGATATGGCTACACCTTC. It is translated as CASSRGVRVGYGYTF. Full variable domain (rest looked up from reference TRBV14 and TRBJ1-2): EAGVTQFPSHSVIEKGQTVTLRCDPISGHDNLYWYRRVMGKEIKFLLHFVKESKQDESGMPNNRFLAERTGGTYSTLKVQPAELEDSGVYFCASSRGVRVGYGYTFGSGTRLTVV.

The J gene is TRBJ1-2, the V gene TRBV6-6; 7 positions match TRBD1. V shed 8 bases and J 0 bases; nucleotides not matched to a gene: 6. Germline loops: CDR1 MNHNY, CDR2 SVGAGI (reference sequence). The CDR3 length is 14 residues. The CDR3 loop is CASGPGGANYGYTF. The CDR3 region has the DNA TGTGCCAGCGGCCCAGGGGGAGCTAACTATGGCTACACCTTC.

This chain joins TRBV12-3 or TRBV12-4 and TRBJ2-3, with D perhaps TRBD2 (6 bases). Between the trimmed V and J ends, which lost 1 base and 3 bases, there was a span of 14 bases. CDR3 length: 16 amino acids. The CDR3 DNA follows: TGTGCCAGCAGTTTAGGTGTTCCGGGGGTTACAGATACGCAGTATTTT. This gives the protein CASSLGVPGVTDTQYF.

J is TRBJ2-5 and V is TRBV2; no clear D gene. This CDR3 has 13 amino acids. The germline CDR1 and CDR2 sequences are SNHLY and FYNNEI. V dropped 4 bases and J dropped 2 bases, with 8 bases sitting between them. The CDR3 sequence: CASSGYTQETQYF. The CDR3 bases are TGTGCCAGCAGTGGTTACACACAAGAGACCCAGTACTTC. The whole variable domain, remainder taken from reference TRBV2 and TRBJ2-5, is EPEVTQTPSHQVTQMGQEVILRCVPISNHLYFYWYRQILGQKVEFLVSFYNNEISEKSEIFDDQFSVERPDGSNFTLKIRSTKLEDSAMYFCASSGYTQETQYFGPGTRLLVL.

The CDR3 nucleotides are TGTGCCAGCAGCGTAGCCGGACAGGGGGGCTATGGCTACACCTTC. This sequence encodes CASSVAGQGGYGYTF. This sequence joins TRBV9 and TRBJ1-2; TRBD1 agrees at 10 bases. V gave up 0 bases and J gave up 4 bases; unmatched junction bases: 3. This CDR3 is 15 amino acids long. Germline V gene sequence: CDR1 SGDLS, CDR2 YYNGEE.